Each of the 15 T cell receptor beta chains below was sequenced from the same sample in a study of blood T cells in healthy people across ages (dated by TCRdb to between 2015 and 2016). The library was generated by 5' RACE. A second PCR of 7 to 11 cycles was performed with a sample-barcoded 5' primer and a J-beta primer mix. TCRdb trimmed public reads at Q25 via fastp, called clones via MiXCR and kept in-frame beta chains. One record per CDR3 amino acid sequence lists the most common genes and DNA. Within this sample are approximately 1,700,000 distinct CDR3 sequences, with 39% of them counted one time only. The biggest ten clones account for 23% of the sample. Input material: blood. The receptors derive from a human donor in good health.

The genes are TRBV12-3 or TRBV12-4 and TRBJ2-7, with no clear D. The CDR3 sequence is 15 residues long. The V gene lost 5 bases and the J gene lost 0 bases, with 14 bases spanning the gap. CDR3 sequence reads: CASSPILTSSYEQYF. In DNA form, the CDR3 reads TGTGCCAGCAGTCCTATTCTCACGAGCTCCTACGAGCAGTACTTC.

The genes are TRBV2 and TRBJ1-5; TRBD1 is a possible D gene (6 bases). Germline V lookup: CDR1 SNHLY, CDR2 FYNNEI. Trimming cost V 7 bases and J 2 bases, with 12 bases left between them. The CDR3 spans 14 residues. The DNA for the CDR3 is TGTGCCAGCAAGACAGGTTTGGGCAATCAGCCCCAGCATTTT. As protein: CASKTGLGNQPQHF. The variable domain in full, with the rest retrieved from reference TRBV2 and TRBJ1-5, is EPEVTQTPSHQVTQMGQEVILRCVPISNHLYFYWYRQILGQKVEFLVSFYNNEISEKSEIFDDQFSVERPDGSNFTLKIRSTKLEDSAMYFCASKTGLGNQPQHFGDGTRLSIL.

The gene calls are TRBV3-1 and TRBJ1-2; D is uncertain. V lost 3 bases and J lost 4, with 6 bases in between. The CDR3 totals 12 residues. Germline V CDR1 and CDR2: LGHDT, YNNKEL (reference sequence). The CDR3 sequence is CASSHALYGYTF. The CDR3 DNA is TGTGCCAGCAGCCATGCCCTCTATGGCTACACCTTC.

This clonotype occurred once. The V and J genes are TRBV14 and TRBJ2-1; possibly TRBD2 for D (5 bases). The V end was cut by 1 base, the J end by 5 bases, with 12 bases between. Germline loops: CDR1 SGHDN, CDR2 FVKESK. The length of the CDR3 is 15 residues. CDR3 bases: TGTGCCAGCAGCCAAGGAGGGCCACGCAACAATGAGCAGTTCTTC. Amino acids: CASSQGGPRNNEQFF.

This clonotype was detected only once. CDR3 DNA sequence: TGTGCCAGCAGCGTAGCCCCTCGGACAGCGGTGGAGGGCTACACCTTC. Protein product: CASSVAPRTAVEGYTF. This rearrangement joins TRBV9 to TRBJ1-2; tentative D call: TRBD1 (6 bases). This CDR3 is 16 amino acids long. Germline-derived CDR1 and CDR2 are SGDLS and YYNGEE. The V end was cut by 0 bases, the J end by 8 bases, with 20 bases between. The variable domain in full, with the rest retrieved from reference TRBV9 and TRBJ1-2, is DSGVTQTPKHLITATGQRVTLRCSPRSGDLSVYWYQQSLDQGLQFLIQYYNGEERAKGNILERFSAQQFPDLHSELNLSSLELGDSALYFCASSVAPRTAVEGYTFGSGTRLTVV.

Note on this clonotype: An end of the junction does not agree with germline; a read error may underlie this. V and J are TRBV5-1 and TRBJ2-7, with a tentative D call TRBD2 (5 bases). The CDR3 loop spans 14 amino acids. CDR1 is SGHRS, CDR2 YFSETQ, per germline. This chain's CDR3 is CASSLVRGSYEQYF. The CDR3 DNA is TGTGCCAGCAGCTTAGTTCGGGGCTCCTACGAGCAGTACTTC.

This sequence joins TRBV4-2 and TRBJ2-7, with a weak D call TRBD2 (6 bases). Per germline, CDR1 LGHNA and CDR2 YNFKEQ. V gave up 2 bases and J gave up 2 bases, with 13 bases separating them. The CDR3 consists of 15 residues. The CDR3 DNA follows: TGTGCCAGCAGCCAACCCGCGGGATACCCCTACGAGCAGTACTTC. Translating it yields CASSQPAGYPYEQYF.

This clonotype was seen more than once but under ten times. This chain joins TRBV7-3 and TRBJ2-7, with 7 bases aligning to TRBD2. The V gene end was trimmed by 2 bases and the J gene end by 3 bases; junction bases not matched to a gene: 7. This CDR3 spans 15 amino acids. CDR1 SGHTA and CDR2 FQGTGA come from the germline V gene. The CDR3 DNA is TGTGCCAGCAGCTTAGGCGGGGGAAGTGGCTACGAGCAGTACTTC. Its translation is CASSLGGGSGYEQYF.

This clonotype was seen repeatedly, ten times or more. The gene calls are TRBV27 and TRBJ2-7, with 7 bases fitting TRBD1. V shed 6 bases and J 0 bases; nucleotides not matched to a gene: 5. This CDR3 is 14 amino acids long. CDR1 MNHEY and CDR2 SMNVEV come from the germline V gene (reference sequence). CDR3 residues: CASSFGTASYEQYF. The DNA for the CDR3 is TGTGCCAGCAGCTTTGGGACAGCCTCCTACGAGCAGTACTTC.

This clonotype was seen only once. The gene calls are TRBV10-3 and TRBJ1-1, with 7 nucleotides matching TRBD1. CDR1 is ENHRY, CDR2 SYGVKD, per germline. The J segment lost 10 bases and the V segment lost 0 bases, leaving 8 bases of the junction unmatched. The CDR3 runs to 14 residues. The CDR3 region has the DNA TGTGCCATCAGTGAGTCAGGGGGCGCCGCAGGAGCTTTCTTT. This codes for CAISESGGAAGAFF.

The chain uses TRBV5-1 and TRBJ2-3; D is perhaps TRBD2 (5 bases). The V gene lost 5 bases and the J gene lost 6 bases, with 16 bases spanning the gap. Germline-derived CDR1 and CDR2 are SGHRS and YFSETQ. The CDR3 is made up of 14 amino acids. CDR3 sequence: CASRNGLAGDTQYF. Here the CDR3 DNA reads TGCGCCAGCAGGAACGGGCTAGCCGGCGATACGCAGTATTTT.

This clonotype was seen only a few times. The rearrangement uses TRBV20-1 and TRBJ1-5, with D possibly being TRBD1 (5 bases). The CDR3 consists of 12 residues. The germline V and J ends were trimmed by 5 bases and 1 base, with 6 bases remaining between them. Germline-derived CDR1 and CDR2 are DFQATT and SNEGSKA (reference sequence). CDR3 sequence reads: CSAGDSNQPQHF. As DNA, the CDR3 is TGCAGTGCTGGGGACAGCAATCAGCCCCAGCATTTT.

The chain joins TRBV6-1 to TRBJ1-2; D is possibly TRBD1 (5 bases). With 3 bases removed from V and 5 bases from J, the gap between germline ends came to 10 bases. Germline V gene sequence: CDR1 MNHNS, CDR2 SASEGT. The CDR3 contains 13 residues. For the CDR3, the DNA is TGTGCCAGCAGTGAGATGACAGAGTATGGCTACACCTTC. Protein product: CASSEMTEYGYTF.

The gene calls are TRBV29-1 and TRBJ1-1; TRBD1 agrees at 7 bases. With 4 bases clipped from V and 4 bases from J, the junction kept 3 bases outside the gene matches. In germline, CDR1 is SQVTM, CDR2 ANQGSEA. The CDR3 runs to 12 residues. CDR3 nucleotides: TGCAGCGTTGGACAGGGCCCCACTGAAGCTTTCTTT. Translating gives CSVGQGPTEAFF.

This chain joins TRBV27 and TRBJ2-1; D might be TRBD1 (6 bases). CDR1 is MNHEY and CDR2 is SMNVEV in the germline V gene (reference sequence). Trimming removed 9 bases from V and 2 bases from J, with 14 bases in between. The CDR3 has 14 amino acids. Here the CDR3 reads CASQGSGPYNEQFF. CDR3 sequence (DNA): TGTGCCAGTCAGGGGAGCGGACCCTACAATGAGCAGTTCTTC.